These 29 T cell receptor beta chains were sequenced from one sample in a study of early T cells in non-severe SARS-CoV-2 infection. One entry per CDR3 protein, called by TCRdb with MiXCR from the 5' RACE reads. The sample records approximately 100,000 distinct CDR3 sequences, 13% to 15% being singletons. The sequencing sample was made of whole blood. The receptors stem from an adult who was a healthcare worker with PCR-confirmed SARS-CoV-2 infection or an uninfected control (not recorded which).

With respect to this clonotype: Mismatch with germline at one junction end may stem from a read error. The CDR3 sequence is CASSPGLDHTGELFF. CDR3 in DNA: TGTGCTAGCAGCCCCGGACTAGACCACACCGGGGAGCTGTTTTTT. V and J are TRBV7-7 and TRBJ2-2, with TRBD2 matching over 7 bases. The CDR3 extends over 15 amino acids. CDR1 is SSHAT and CDR2 is FNYEAQ in the germline V gene (reference sequence).

The chain recombines TRBV20-1 with TRBJ2-3; TRBD1 agrees at 8 bases. V shed 1 base, J shed 3 bases, and the junction held 0 bases outside the gene matches. The CDR3 length is 13 residues. Germline V lookup: CDR1 DFQATT, CDR2 SNEGSKA (reference sequence). The chain's CDR3 is CSARGQGTDTQYF. The DNA for the CDR3 is TGCAGTGCTAGAGGACAGGGGACAGATACGCAGTATTTT.

This clonotype has ten or more counts. The chain has TRBV29-1 and TRBJ2-1; the D gene is possibly TRBD2 (7 bases). V lost 3 bases and J 4 bases, leaving 22 bases between the germline ends. Germline CDR1 SQVTM, CDR2 ANQGSEA. This CDR3 has 17 amino acids. CDR3 bases: TGCAGCGTTGATAGACGGGGCGGGGGCCTAAGTTACAATGAGCAGTTCTTC. Residues: CSVDRRGGGLSYNEQFF.

This clonotype has a count of ten or more. The chain links TRBV6-6 to TRBJ1-5; perhaps TRBD1 as D (5 bases). The CDR3 is 15 amino acids. CDR1 and CDR2 from the germline V gene are MNHNY and SVGAGI (reference sequence). The ends were cut back, 0 bases at V and 7 bases at J, with 13 bases in the middle. CDR3 in amino acids: CASSYSTGGGQPQHF. As DNA, the CDR3 is TGTGCCAGCAGTTACTCGACCGGTGGGGGGCAGCCCCAGCATTTT.

The sample holds a few counts of this clonotype. This rearrangement joins TRBV7-2 to TRBJ1-5; the D is unclear. V lost 4 bases and J 1 base, leaving 8 bases between the germline ends. This CDR3 contains 14 residues. Germline CDR1 and CDR2: SGHTA and FQGNSA. DNA of the CDR3: TGTGCCAGCAGCTGGTCTAAGAGCAATCAGCCCCAGCATTTT. Translation gives CASSWSKSNQPQHF. Full variable domain (missing parts from reference TRBV7-2 and TRBJ1-5): GAGVSQSPSNKVTEKGKDVELRCDPISGHTALYWYRQSLGQGLEFLIYFQGNSAPDKSGLPSDRFSAERTGGSVSTLTIQRTQQEDSAVYLCASSWSKSNQPQHFGDGTRLSIL.

This clonotype was detected ten times or more. The chain uses TRBV11-2 and TRBJ2-5, with D tentatively TRBD1 (6 bases). V was pared by 1 base and J by 5 bases, with 14 bases between. CDR3 length: 15 residues. CDR1 is SGHAT, CDR2 FQNNGV, per germline. CDR3 region: CASSLGLGAGETQYF. In DNA, the CDR3 is TGTGCCAGCAGCTTAGGTTTGGGGGCAGGGGAGACCCAGTACTTC.

This clonotype has a single count. J is TRBJ1-1 and V is TRBV12-3 or TRBV12-4, with 7 bases aligning to TRBD1. The CDR3 runs 14 residues. V shed 2 bases and J 5 bases; nucleotides not matched to a gene: 5. CDR3 loop: CASSLRGGETEAFF. The CDR3 nucleotides read TGTGCCAGCAGTTTACGAGGGGGCGAGACTGAAGCTTTCTTT.

The V call is TRBV28, the J call TRBJ1-2; 9 bases fit TRBD1. Germline trimming cut 6 bases from V and 4 bases from J; bases unmatched to any gene: 9. The CDR3 covers 15 residues. Germline CDR1 MDHEN, CDR2 SYDVKM. CDR3 nucleotides: TGTGCCAGCAGGCGAGGGACAGGGATACTCTATGGCTACACCTTC. Protein sequence: CASRRGTGILYGYTF.

This clonotype was found a few times. The chain recombines TRBV24-1 with TRBJ2-1; a weak D match, TRBD2 (5 bases). This CDR3 contains 13 residues. The V and J ends lost 4 bases and 9 bases respectively, with 12 bases between them. CDR1 KGHDR and CDR2 SFDVKD come from the germline V gene. Written as DNA, the CDR3 is TGTGCCACCAGTGACGGCGGGTCTGGTGAGCAGTTCTTC. Protein: CATSDGGSGEQFF.

This clonotype occurred a few times. The genes are TRBV27 and TRBJ1-2, with TRBD1 as a possible D gene (5 bases). The V gene lost 0 bases and the J gene lost 4 bases, with 15 bases spanning the gap. CDR1 MNHEY and CDR2 SMNVEV come from the germline V gene (reference sequence). The CDR3 has 16 residues. The DNA for the CDR3 is TGTGCCAGCAGTTTATCGTCGACAGAGGATCTCTATGGCTACACCTTC. As protein: CASSLSSTEDLYGYTF.

This clonotype was detected a few times. The rearrangement joins TRBV28 to TRBJ1-1; D unclear. The CDR3 covers 12 residues. V was shortened by 6 bases and J by 2 bases, with 7 bases between the two germline ends. CDR1 and CDR2 (germline): MDHEN, SYDVKM. The CDR3 DNA follows: TGTGCCAGCAGAGGCGGAAACACTGAAGCTTTCTTT. Residues: CASRGGNTEAFF.

This clonotype was counted a few times. The rearrangement links TRBV10-3 to TRBJ2-3; 8 nucleotides line up with TRBD2. The germline gives CDR1 ENHRY, CDR2 SYGVKD. After removal of 10 bases from V and 1 base from J, the junction contained 1 base not matched to a gene. This CDR3 is built from 12 residues. This CDR3 is CATGGGTDTQYF. The CDR3 DNA sequence: TGTGCCACCGGGGGGGGCACAGATACGCAGTATTTT.

This clonotype was seen only a few times. V usage is TRBV12-2 and J usage is TRBJ2-5. TRBV12-2 is a documented pseudogene. The CDR3 runs 11 residues. CDR3: CASRPQETQYF. For the CDR3, the DNA is TGTGCAAGTCGCCCTCAAGAGACCCAGTACTTC.

The V and J genes are TRBV6-2 or TRBV6-3 and TRBJ2-7, with D perhaps TRBD1 (6 bases). V was shortened by 5 bases and J by 2 bases, with 16 bases between the two germline ends. This CDR3 contains 15 residues. Germline V gene lookup returns CDR1 MNHEY and CDR2 SVGEGT. CDR3 bases: TGTGCCAGCAGTCTCCACGAGGACAGACCCTACGAGCAGTACTTC. The encoded protein is CASSLHEDRPYEQYF.

This clonotype was detected many times. The chain employs TRBV25-1 and TRBJ1-6; TRBD1 might be the D (6 bases). The length of the CDR3 is 14 residues. V dropped 5 bases and J dropped 10 bases, with 15 bases sitting between them. CDR1 is MGHDK and CDR2 is SYGVNS in the germline V gene. CDR3 sequence (DNA): TGTGCCAGCAGTAAAATCGCAGGGGTCTCACCCCTCCACTTT. Its translation is CASSKIAGVSPLHF.

The chain employs TRBV3-1 and TRBJ2-4; D is unclear. This CDR3 contains 13 residues. Between the trimmed V and J ends, which lost 0 bases and 6 bases, there was a span of 6 bases. Germline CDR1 reads LGHDT; CDR2 reads YNNKEL (reference sequence). The CDR3 coding sequence is TGTGCCAGCAGCCAAGATAGAAGAAACATTCAGTACTTC. This encodes CASSQDRRNIQYF.

The rearrangement joins TRBV29-1 to TRBJ2-2; D call uncertain. The V end lost 1 base, the J end lost 4 bases, and 4 bases lay between the germline ends. The germline CDR1 and CDR2 sequences are SQVTM and ANQGSEA. CDR3 length: 12 amino acids. The CDR3 region is CSVEGGTGELFF. Written as DNA, the CDR3 is TGCAGCGTTGAAGGTGGCACCGGGGAGCTGTTTTTT.

This clonotype was counted ten times or more. The V call is TRBV5-1, the J call TRBJ2-7, with 7 bases aligning to TRBD1. Trimming removed 5 bases from V and 6 bases from J; junction bases left unmatched: 11. Looked up from germline, CDR1 is SGHRS and CDR2 is YFSETQ. The CDR3 contains 14 residues. CDR3 bases: TGCGCCAGCAGGCCCGAGACAGGGTCTGCCGAGCAGTACTTC. Its protein product is CASRPETGSAEQYF.

The chain joins TRBV5-6 to TRBJ2-7; 9 nucleotides line up with TRBD2. V was clipped by 5 bases and J by 2 bases; unmatched bases: 11. The germline V gene encodes CDR1 SGHDT and CDR2 YYEEEE. There are 16 residues in the CDR3. The CDR3 bases are TGTGCCAGCAGTAAAGGAAGGCTAGCGGGGACCTACGAGCAGTACTTC. This sequence encodes CASSKGRLAGTYEQYF.

The chain couples TRBV6-5 to TRBJ1-6, with D possibly TRBD1 on 6 matching bases. In germline, CDR1 is MNHEY, CDR2 SVGAGI. The CDR3 totals 16 residues. The V end lost 2 bases, the J end lost 7 bases, and 15 bases lay between the germline ends. CDR3 in amino acids: CASSYGTNRANSPLHF. The CDR3 coding sequence is TGTGCCAGCAGTTACGGAACGAACAGGGCAAATTCACCCCTCCACTTT.

V gene TRBV3-1 combines with J gene TRBJ1-4; D remains unclear. The CDR3 runs 14 residues. Germline CDR1 is LGHDT and CDR2 is YNNKEL (reference sequence). Trimming stripped 7 bases from V and 4 bases from J, with 13 bases between. This CDR3 reads CASTARGGNEKLFF. The DNA for the CDR3 is TGTGCCAGCACCGCACGAGGCGGTAATGAAAAACTGTTTTTT.

This clonotype was detected ten times or more. This chain joins TRBV5-1 and TRBJ1-6, with TRBD1 identical over 10 bases. V lost 0 bases to trimming and J lost 9 bases; unmatched junction nucleotides: 18. The CDR3 has 20 amino acids. The germline gives CDR1 SGHRS, CDR2 YFSETQ. CDR3 coding DNA: TGCGCCAGCAGCTTGGTGTGGGGGACAGGGGATGGAAATTTGCTTTCACCCCTCCACTTT. Translation: CASSLVWGTGDGNLLSPLHF.

The rearrangement joins TRBV5-6 to TRBJ2-1; no clear D gene. CDR3 length: 15 amino acids. Germline V gives CDR1 SGHDT, CDR2 YYEEEE. Trimming removed 0 bases from V and 2 bases from J, with 9 bases in between. In DNA, the CDR3 is TGTGCCAGCAGCTTGGCCCCCTTACCCTACAATGAGCAGTTCTTC. Its protein is CASSLAPLPYNEQFF.

The rearrangement joins TRBV28 to TRBJ1-5; D remains unclear. Trimming took 8 bases from V and 2 from J, leaving 13 bases between them. The CDR3 has 14 amino acids. Germline V gene lookup returns CDR1 MDHEN and CDR2 SYDVKM. This chain's CDR3 is CASRRQTGNQPQHF. In nucleotides, the CDR3 is TGTGCCAGCCGAAGGCAGACTGGCAATCAGCCCCAGCATTTT.

The count of this clonotype is one. V usage is TRBV7-2 and J usage is TRBJ2-5; perhaps D is TRBD1 or TRBD2 (5 bases each). Germline CDR1 reads SGHTA; CDR2 reads FQGNSA. This CDR3 has 13 amino acids. V lost 6 bases, J lost 4 bases, and 12 bases lay in between. CDR3: CASRGTYIETQYF. The CDR3 nucleotides read TGTGCCAGCAGGGGGACCTATATAGAGACCCAGTACTTC.

Many counts were recorded for this clonotype. This sequence joins TRBV5-1 and TRBJ2-5, with D hard to call. V shed 6 bases and J shed 5 bases, with 17 bases lying between them. Germline V gives CDR1 SGHRS, CDR2 YFSETQ. The CDR3 loop spans 14 amino acids. CDR3: CASTWGPGKETQYF. Here the CDR3 DNA reads TGCGCCAGCACCTGGGGTCCAGGAAAGGAGACCCAGTACTTC.

The V gene is TRBV28, the J gene TRBJ1-5, with D tentatively TRBD1 (6 bases). The CDR3 contains 14 residues. Trimming removed 3 bases at V and 5 bases at J, with 11 bases between. CDR1 is MDHEN and CDR2 is SYDVKM in the germline V gene. CDR3 loop: CASSLTRGYQPQHF. As DNA, the CDR3 is TGTGCCAGCAGTTTGACCAGGGGTTATCAGCCCCAGCATTTT.

This clonotype was recorded a few times. The CDR3, as DNA: TGTGCCAGCAGCTTGGTCCACCTCGAGACCCAGTACTTC. This encodes CASSLVHLETQYF. V is TRBV5-5 and J is TRBJ2-5; D gene ambiguous. The V gene lost 0 bases and the J gene lost 5 bases, with 8 bases spanning the gap. This CDR3 spans 13 amino acids. Germline-derived CDR1 and CDR2 are SGHKS and YYEKEE (reference sequence).

The gene calls are TRBV5-1 and TRBJ2-3, with 8 bases lining up with TRBD1. Unmatched junction bases numbered 5, after V lost 4 bases and J lost 4 bases. Per the germline V gene, CDR1 is SGHRS and CDR2 is YFSETQ. The CDR3 loop spans 14 amino acids. This CDR3 is CASSRGQAADTQYF. In DNA, the CDR3 is TGCGCCAGCAGCAGGGGACAGGCGGCAGATACGCAGTATTTT.